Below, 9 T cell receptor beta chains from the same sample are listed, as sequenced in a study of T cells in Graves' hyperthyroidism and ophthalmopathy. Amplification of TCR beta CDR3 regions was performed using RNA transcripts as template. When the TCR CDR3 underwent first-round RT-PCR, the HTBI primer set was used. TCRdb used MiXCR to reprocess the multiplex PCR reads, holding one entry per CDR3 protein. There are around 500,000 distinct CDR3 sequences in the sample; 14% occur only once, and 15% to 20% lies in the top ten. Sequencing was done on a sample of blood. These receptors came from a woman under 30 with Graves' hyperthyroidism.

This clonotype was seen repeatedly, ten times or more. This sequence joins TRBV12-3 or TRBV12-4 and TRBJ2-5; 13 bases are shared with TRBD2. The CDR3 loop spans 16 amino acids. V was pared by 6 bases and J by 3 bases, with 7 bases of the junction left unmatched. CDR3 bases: TGTGCCAGCAGACCCGGACTAGCGGGAGTAAAAGAGACCCAGTACTTC. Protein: CASRPGLAGVKETQYF.

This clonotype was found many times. The CDR3 DNA reads as TGTGCCAGTAGTCCCCCCGGGACTAGCGGGAGGGTTGAGCAGTTCTTC. This translates into CASSPPGTSGRVEQFF. This chain joins TRBV19 and TRBJ2-1; TRBD2 agrees at 16 bases. There are 16 residues in the CDR3. V lost 5 bases to trimming and J lost 9 bases; unmatched junction nucleotides: 7. The germline gives CDR1 LNHDA, CDR2 SQIVND (reference sequence).

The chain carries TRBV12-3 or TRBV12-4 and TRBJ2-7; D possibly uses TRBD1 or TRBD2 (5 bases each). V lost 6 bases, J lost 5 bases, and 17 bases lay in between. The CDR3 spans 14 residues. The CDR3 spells CASRGPTRADEQYF. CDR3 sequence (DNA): TGTGCCAGCAGGGGACCCACGAGGGCGGACGAGCAGTACTTC.

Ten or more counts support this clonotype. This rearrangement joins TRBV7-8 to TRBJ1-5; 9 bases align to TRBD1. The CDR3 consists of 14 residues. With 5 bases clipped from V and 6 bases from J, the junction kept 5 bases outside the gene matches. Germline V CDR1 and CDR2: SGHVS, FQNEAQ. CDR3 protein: CASSQGTGRQPQHF. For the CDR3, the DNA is TGTGCCAGCAGCCAAGGGACAGGGCGTCAGCCCCAGCATTTT.

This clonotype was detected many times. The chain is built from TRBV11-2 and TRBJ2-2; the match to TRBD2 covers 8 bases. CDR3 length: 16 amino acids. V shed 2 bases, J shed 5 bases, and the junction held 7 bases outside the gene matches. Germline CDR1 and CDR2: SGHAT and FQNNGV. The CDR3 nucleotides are TGTGCCAGCAGCTTACTAGGACTAGCCGGGACCGGGGAGCTGTTTTTT. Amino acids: CASSLLGLAGTGELFF.

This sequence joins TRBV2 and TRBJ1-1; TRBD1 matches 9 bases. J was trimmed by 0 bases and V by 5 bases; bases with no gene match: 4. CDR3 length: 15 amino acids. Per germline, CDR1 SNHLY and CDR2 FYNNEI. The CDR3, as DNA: TGTGCCAGCAGTTTACAGGGGGCACTGAACACTGAAGCTTTCTTT. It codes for CASSLQGALNTEAFF.

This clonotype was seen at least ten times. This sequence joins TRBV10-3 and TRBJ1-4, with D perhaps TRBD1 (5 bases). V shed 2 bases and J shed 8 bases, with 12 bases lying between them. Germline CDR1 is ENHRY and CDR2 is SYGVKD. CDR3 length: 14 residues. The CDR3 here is CAISEPGAREKLFF. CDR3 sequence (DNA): TGTGCCATCAGTGAGCCCGGGGCACGCGAAAAACTGTTTTTT.

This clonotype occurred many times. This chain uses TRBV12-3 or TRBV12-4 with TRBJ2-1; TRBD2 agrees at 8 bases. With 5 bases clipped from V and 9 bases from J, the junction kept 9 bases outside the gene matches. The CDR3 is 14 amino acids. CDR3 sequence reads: CASSARTSSGEQFF. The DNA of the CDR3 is TGTGCCAGCAGTGCCCGGACTAGCTCGGGTGAGCAGTTCTTC.

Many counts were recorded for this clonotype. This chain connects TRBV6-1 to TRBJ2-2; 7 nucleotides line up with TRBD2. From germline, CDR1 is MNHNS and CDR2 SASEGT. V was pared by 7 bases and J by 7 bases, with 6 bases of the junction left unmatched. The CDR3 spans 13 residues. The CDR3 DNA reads TGTGCCAGCATAATAGCGGGTTACGGGGAGCTGTTTTTT. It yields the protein CASIIAGYGELFF.